Shown below are 20 T cell receptor beta chains from a single sample sequenced in a study of cytomegalovirus exposure and HLA in healthy donors. PCR used 60 Vbeta primers and 13 Jbeta primers. Here immunoSEQ multiplex PCR was the method, and the copy in TCRdb shows in-frame clones only, minus some. The profile shows over 150,000 clones, approximately 70% of them singletons. The sequenced sample was PBMCs. The receptor set was obtained from a young woman in good health and CMV-seropositive.

In this sample, this clone turned up once. The chain joins TRBV10-1 to TRBJ2-3, with D possibly TRBD2 on 5 matching bases. The CDR3 is 14 residues long. Deletions cut 6 bases from V and 2 bases from J, with 12 bases between. Germline assignment: CDR1 WNHNN and CDR2 SYGVQD (reference sequence). The DNA for the CDR3 is TGCGCCAGCAGGGCTAGCCAGTACACAGATACGCAGTATTTT. It translates to CASRASQYTDTQYF.

The chain couples TRBV28 to TRBJ2-7; TRBD2 aligns across 11 bases. Per germline, CDR1 MDHEN and CDR2 SYDVKM. This CDR3 is built from 17 residues. Germline trimming cut 2 bases from V and 0 bases from J; bases unmatched to any gene: 6. The chain's CDR3 is CASSLMGLADPSYEQYF. The CDR3 bases are TGTGCCAGCAGTTTAATGGGACTAGCGGACCCCTCCTACGAGCAGTACTTC.

The chain employs TRBV18 and TRBJ1-1; D possibly corresponds to TRBD1 (6 bases). V was shortened by 4 bases and J by 7 bases, with 10 bases between the two germline ends. Per germline, CDR1 KGHSH and CDR2 LQKENI. The CDR3 length is 12 residues. CDR3 nucleotides: TGTGCCAGCTCACTCGGCAGGGGTGAAGCTTTCTTT. Translation gives CASSLGRGEAFF.

The gene calls are TRBV7-6 and TRBJ2-3, with TRBD2 identical over 13 bases. V was pared by 0 bases and J by 3 bases, with 3 bases of the junction left unmatched. Per the germline V gene, CDR1 is SGHVS and CDR2 is FNYEAQ. The CDR3 has 17 amino acids. The CDR3 sequence is CASSLAGLAGRTDTQYF. Written as DNA, the CDR3 is TGTGCCAGCAGCTTAGCGGGACTAGCGGGAAGAACAGATACGCAGTATTTT. The full variable domain, completed using reference TRBV7-6 and TRBJ2-3, is GAGVSQSPRYKVTKRGQDVALRCDPISGHVSLYWYRQALGQGPEFLTYFNYEAQQDKSGLPNDRFSAERPEGSISTLTIQRTEQRDSAMYRCASSLAGLAGRTDTQYFGPGTRLTVL.

This clone showed up just a few times. The rearrangement joins TRBV5-1 to TRBJ1-1; TRBD1 agrees at 7 bases. Germline V gene data show CDR1 as SGHRS and CDR2 as YFSETQ. This CDR3 is 16 amino acids long. V was clipped by 4 bases and J by 0 bases; unmatched bases: 9. The CDR3 DNA reads TGCGCCAGCAGCCCTGGACAGGCCGTCTTGAACACTGAAGCTTTCTTT. Its translation is CASSPGQAVLNTEAFF.

The genes are TRBV29-1 and TRBJ2-7; the D gene is possibly TRBD2 (6 bases). The V and J ends lost 4 bases and 4 bases respectively, with 17 bases between them. CDR1 and CDR2 (germline): SQVTM, ANQGSEA. This CDR3 has 14 residues. The CDR3 DNA reads TGCAGCGTTGCCCCGGGGGAGGTAGGATACGAGCAGTACTTC. It specifies CSVAPGEVGYEQYF.

The chain combines TRBV5-4 with TRBJ2-3; TRBD1 matches 10 bases. J was trimmed by 6 bases and V by 4 bases; bases with no gene match: 11. Germline lookup yields CDR1 SGHNT and CDR2 YYREEE (reference sequence). There are 16 residues in the CDR3. The CDR3, as DNA: TGTGCCAGCAGCACAGGGGACAGGGGAGGTTTTGATACGCAGTATTTT. Its translation: CASSTGDRGGFDTQYF. Using reference TRBV5-4 and TRBJ2-3 for the parts outside the CDR3, the full variable domain is ETGVTQSPTHLIKTRGQQVTLRCSSQSGHNTVSWYQQALGQGPQFIFQYYREEENGRGNFPPRFSGLQFPNYSSELNVNALELDDSALYLCASSTGDRGGFDTQYFGPGTRLTVL.

This clone has more than one count but fewer than ten. V usage is TRBV19 and J usage is TRBJ1-1, with 8 positions matching TRBD1. V shed 10 bases, J shed 4 bases, and the junction held 5 bases outside the gene matches. The CDR3 has 12 amino acids. In germline, CDR1 is LNHDA, CDR2 SQIVND (reference sequence). The CDR3 nucleotides read TGTGCCACTGGACAGGGAGGCACTGAAGCTTTCTTT. Amino acid sequence: CATGQGGTEAFF. Looking up the rest from reference TRBV19 and TRBJ1-1 gives the full variable domain: DGGITQSPKYLFRKEGQNVTLSCEQNLNHDAMYWYRQDPGQGLRLIYYSQIVNDFQKGDIAEGYSVSREKKESFPLTVTSAQKNPTAFYLCATGQGGTEAFFGQGTRLTVV.

The chain employs TRBV7-6 and TRBJ1-1; a weak D match, TRBD1 (5 bases). The germline V gene has CDR1 SGHVS and CDR2 FNYEAQ. The CDR3 loop spans 14 amino acids. Between the trimmed V and J ends, which lost 7 bases and 1 base, there was a span of 13 bases. In nucleotides, the CDR3 is TGTGCCAGCACCGTGGGGAGGGGGAACACTGAAGCTTTCTTT. As protein: CASTVGRGNTEAFF.

V usage is TRBV4-1 and J usage is TRBJ2-7; possibly TRBD1 for D (6 bases). CDR1 is MGHRA and CDR2 is YSYEKL in the germline V gene. This CDR3 spans 15 amino acids. V lost 3 bases to trimming and J lost 3 bases, with 15 bases between them. Written as DNA, the CDR3 is TGCGCCAGCAGCCAGAAGGACAGCAGGGGCTACGAGCAGTACTTC. Its translation: CASSQKDSRGYEQYF.

V gene TRBV4-2 combines with J gene TRBJ1-1; D call uncertain. Trimming left V 0 bases short and J 3 bases short, with 11 bases between. Germline V gene lookup returns CDR1 LGHNA and CDR2 YNFKEQ. The CDR3 runs to 15 residues. The DNA for the CDR3 is TGTGCCAGCAGCCAAGAGCTGCGACGGGACACTGAAGCTTTCTTT. Residues: CASSQELRRDTEAFF.

The chain is built from TRBV29-1 and TRBJ2-2; weak D call: TRBD1 (5 bases). The germline CDR1 and CDR2 sequences are SQVTM and ANQGSEA. Trimming left V 0 bases short and J 0 bases short, with 11 bases between. The length of the CDR3 is 16 residues. This CDR3 reads CSVEDARVANTGELFF. DNA of the CDR3: TGCAGCGTTGAAGATGCCAGGGTAGCGAACACCGGGGAGCTGTTTTTT.

The chain links TRBV2 to TRBJ2-3; D perhaps matches TRBD2 (6 bases). Per the germline V gene, CDR1 is SNHLY and CDR2 is FYNNEI. The CDR3 has 15 amino acids. V was clipped by 3 bases and J by 0 bases, with 10 bases between them. The CDR3 loop is CASSDRELSTDTQYF. The CDR3 DNA follows: TGTGCCAGCAGTGACCGGGAGCTTAGCACAGATACGCAGTATTTT. Full variable domain (remainder filled in from reference TRBV2 and TRBJ2-3): EPEVTQTPSHQVTQMGQEVILRCVPISNHLYFYWYRQILGQKVEFLVSFYNNEISEKSEIFDDQFSVERPDGSNFTLKIRSTKLEDSAMYFCASSDRELSTDTQYFGPGTRLTVL.

The chain carries TRBV5-6 and TRBJ1-1, with 10 bases matching TRBD1. V trimming: 4 bases; J trimming: 8 bases; junction bases outside the gene matches: 8. The CDR3 length is 14 residues. The germline V gene encodes CDR1 SGHDT and CDR2 YYEEEE. The CDR3 DNA follows: TGTGCCAGCAGCGTGGCCGGGACAGGGGCAGAAGCTTTCTTT. This encodes CASSVAGTGAEAFF.

The chain uses TRBV28 and TRBJ2-7; TRBD1 matches at 12 bases. CDR3 length: 16 amino acids. In germline, CDR1 is MDHEN, CDR2 SYDVKM. The trim removed 5 bases at V and 3 bases at J, leaving 8 bases unmatched. CDR3 region: CASSASGTGGRYEQYF. CDR3 coding DNA: TGTGCCAGCAGTGCCTCCGGGACAGGGGGCCGCTACGAGCAGTACTTC.

There are a few counts of this clone. The rearrangement joins TRBV10-1 to TRBJ1-1; 7 bases line up with TRBD1. The junction had 6 bases not matched to a gene; V was cut back by 4 bases and J by 1 base. The CDR3 consists of 15 residues. Germline lookup yields CDR1 WNHNN and CDR2 SYGVQD (reference sequence). CDR3: CASSAVWTGNTEAFF. Here the CDR3 DNA reads TGCGCCAGCAGTGCAGTCTGGACAGGGAACACTGAAGCTTTCTTT.

The count of this clone is one. The chain recombines TRBV11-2 with TRBJ2-2; 10 positions match TRBD1. CDR1 is SGHAT, CDR2 FQNNGV, per germline. Trimming cost V 5 bases and J 9 bases; bases outside gene matches: 6. The CDR3 consists of 14 residues. The CDR3 reads CASSDDRGRRELFF. The CDR3 nucleotides read TGTGCCAGCAGCGACGACAGGGGGCGGAGGGAGCTGTTTTTT.

Comments on this clone: The same CDR3 also results from other DNA sequences found in this sample. The CDR3 coding sequence is TGTGCCAGTAGTATGGGACAGAGCTCCTACAATGAGCAGTTCTTC. Encoded protein: CASSMGQSSYNEQFF. V gene TRBV19 combines with J gene TRBJ2-1; TRBD1 aligns across 7 bases. J was trimmed by 0 bases and V by 3 bases; bases with no gene match: 2. This CDR3 is 15 amino acids long. The germline V gene encodes CDR1 LNHDA and CDR2 SQIVND (reference sequence).

The chain couples TRBV29-1 to TRBJ2-5; D remains ambiguous. Germline V gives CDR1 SQVTM, CDR2 ANQGSEA. V shed 2 bases and J shed 1 base, with 8 bases lying between them. This CDR3 spans 13 amino acids. The CDR3 reads CSVEPTGQETQYF. The CDR3 bases are TGCAGCGTTGAACCGACTGGCCAAGAGACCCAGTACTTC. The whole variable domain, remainder taken from reference TRBV29-1 and TRBJ2-5, is SAVISQKPSRDICQRGTSLTIQCQVDSQVTMMFWYRQQPGQSLTLIATANQGSEATYESGFVIDKFPISRPNLTFSTLTVSNMSPEDSSIYLCSVEPTGQETQYFGPGTRLLVL.

This chain connects TRBV28 to TRBJ2-1; 14 bases are shared with TRBD2. The length of the CDR3 is 18 residues. Per germline, CDR1 MDHEN and CDR2 SYDVKM. J gave up 0 bases and V 6 bases, and 7 bases lay outside the gene matches. CDR3 nucleotide sequence: TGTGCCAGCAGGCCAGGGACTAGCGGGAGTTACTCCTACAATGAGCAGTTCTTC. Translating it yields CASRPGTSGSYSYNEQFF.